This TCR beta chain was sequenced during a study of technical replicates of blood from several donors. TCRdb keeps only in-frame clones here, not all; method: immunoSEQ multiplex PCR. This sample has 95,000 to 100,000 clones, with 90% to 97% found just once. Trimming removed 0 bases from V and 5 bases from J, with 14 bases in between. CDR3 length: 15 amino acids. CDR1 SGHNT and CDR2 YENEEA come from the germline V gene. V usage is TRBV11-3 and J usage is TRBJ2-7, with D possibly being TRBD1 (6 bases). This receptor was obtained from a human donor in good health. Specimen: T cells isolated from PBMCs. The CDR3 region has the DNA TGTGCCAGCAGCTTAGAGGCAGGGGATGTCCACGAGCAGTACTTC. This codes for CASSLEAGDVHEQYF.